The 13 T cell receptor beta chains listed next were all sequenced from one sample in a study of control samples from healthy donors and cancer patients. Data came from immunoSEQ multiplex PCR; TCRdb stores just in-frame clones and leaves some out. This table holds 95,000 to 130,000 clones, approximately 92% found once. The sample was PBMCs. Receptors were obtained from a woman between 50 and 59 years old with colorectal cancer.

The chain links TRBV25-1 to TRBJ2-7; D unclear. V dropped 2 bases and J dropped 3 bases, with 2 bases sitting between them. The CDR3 consists of 11 residues. Germline CDR1 MGHDK, CDR2 SYGVNS. The CDR3 spells CASSERYEQYF. CDR3 sequence (DNA): TGTGCCAGCAGTGAACGCTACGAGCAGTACTTC.

The chain links TRBV4-1 to TRBJ2-1; D is unclear. The CDR3 has 12 residues. V was clipped by 2 bases and J by 8 bases, with 7 bases between them. Per germline, CDR1 MGHRA and CDR2 YSYEKL. CDR3 loop: CASSQTGDEQFF. CDR3 coding DNA: TGCGCCAGCAGCCAAACTGGTGATGAGCAGTTCTTC.

The gene calls are TRBV3-1 (or the pseudogene TRBV3-2) and TRBJ2-3; 10 bases line up with TRBD2. Per germline, CDR1 LGHDT and CDR2 YNNKEL (reference sequence). Germline trimming cut 4 bases from V and 6 bases from J; bases unmatched to any gene: 7. The CDR3 contains 15 residues. The CDR3 DNA follows: TGTGCCAGCAGCCTAAAGCGGGGGGGCATGGATACGCAGTATTTT. Translating it yields CASSLKRGGMDTQYF.

Comments on this clone: The identical CDR3 is also encoded by other nucleotide sequences in the sample. The gene calls are TRBV7-8 and TRBJ1-4; 9 positions agree with TRBD1. The V segment lost 5 bases and the J segment 5 bases; nucleotides outside the gene matches: 6. The CDR3 has 15 amino acids. Germline V gene lookup returns CDR1 SGHVS and CDR2 FQNEAQ. This CDR3 reads CASSPGQGRNEKLFF. The CDR3 nucleotides are TGTGCCAGCAGCCCGGGACAGGGCAGGAATGAAAAACTGTTTTTT.

CDR3 DNA sequence: TGTGCCAGTAGTAAAGGACAGGGGGAAGGCAGTCGCAATCAGCCCCAGCATTTT. It is translated as CASSKGQGEGSRNQPQHF. The chain uses TRBV19 and TRBJ1-5; 10 nucleotides align to TRBD1. J was trimmed by 2 bases and V by 4 bases; bases with no gene match: 11. CDR1 LNHDA and CDR2 SQIVND come from the germline V gene (reference sequence). CDR3 size: 18 residues.

The chain employs TRBV5-1 and TRBJ1-2, with 9 bases fitting TRBD1. V was clipped by 4 bases and J by 5 bases; unmatched bases: 9. The V gene's germline CDR1 is SGHRS and CDR2 YFSETQ. The CDR3 totals 15 residues. The CDR3 spells CASSPNRGQGYGYTF. DNA of the CDR3: TGCGCCAGCAGCCCGAACAGGGGGCAAGGGTATGGCTACACCTTC.

The rearrangement links TRBV7-6 to TRBJ2-3; weak D call: TRBD2 (7 bases). Germline lookup yields CDR1 SGHVS and CDR2 FNYEAQ. The germline V and J ends were trimmed by 1 base and 0 bases, with 17 bases remaining between them. The CDR3 runs to 18 residues. CDR3 sequence reads: CASSLVGRGARSTDTQYF. As DNA, the CDR3 is TGTGCCAGCAGCTTAGTGGGTCGGGGGGCGCGAAGCACAGATACGCAGTATTTT.

This clone was seen just once. The same CDR3 can be traced to other DNA sequences in this sample. This chain links TRBV2 with TRBJ1-2; the D gene is possibly TRBD1 (5 bases). Looked up from germline, CDR1 is SNHLY and CDR2 is FYNNEI. V was cut by 2 bases and J by 4 bases, with 5 bases left in between. The length of the CDR3 is 12 residues. In DNA, the CDR3 is TGTGCCAGCAGTGAACAGGGCTATGGCTACACCTTC. It yields the protein CASSEQGYGYTF.

The CDR3: CASSVDGGPAYEQYF. The CDR3 DNA reads TGTGCCAGCAGCGTCGACGGGGGGCCAGCCTACGAGCAGTACTTC. The chain joins TRBV9 to TRBJ2-7; D might be TRBD2 (7 bases). The CDR3 consists of 15 residues. CDR1 is SGDLS, CDR2 YYNGEE, per germline. Trimming removed 2 bases from V and 2 bases from J, with 14 bases in between.

The chain is built from TRBV1 and TRBJ1-5. TRBV1 is a recognized pseudogene. The CDR3 runs 17 residues. CDR3 protein: CTSSQSWTDDSNQPQHF. In nucleotides, the CDR3 is TGCACCAGCAGCCAATCCTGGACCGACGATAGCAATCAGCCCCAGCATTTT.

This chain uses TRBV19 with TRBJ1-3, with 12 bases matching TRBD1. Trimming took 5 bases from V and 0 from J; bases not matched to a gene: 11. The germline gives CDR1 LNHDA, CDR2 SQIVND (reference sequence). CDR3 length equals 19 residues. CDR3 loop: CASSPGTGGWALSGNTIYF. Written as DNA, the CDR3 is TGTGCCAGTAGTCCCGGGACAGGGGGCTGGGCACTCTCTGGAAACACCATATATTTT. The full variable domain, its missing parts supplied by reference TRBV19 and TRBJ1-3, is DGGITQSPKYLFRKEGQNVTLSCEQNLNHDAMYWYRQDPGQGLRLIYYSQIVNDFQKGDIAEGYSVSREKKESFPLTVTSAQKNPTAFYLCASSPGTGGWALSGNTIYFGEGSWLTVV.

This chain uses TRBV28 with TRBJ2-2; D ambiguous. CDR3 length: 16 residues. V was cut by 7 bases and J by 1 base, with 16 bases left in between. Germline CDR1 is MDHEN and CDR2 is SYDVKM. CDR3 residues: CASTPFVAVNTGELFF. The CDR3 DNA sequence: TGTGCCAGCACCCCATTTGTGGCAGTGAACACCGGGGAGCTGTTTTTT. Complete variable domain (other parts from reference TRBV28 and TRBJ2-2): DVKVTQSSRYLVKRTGEKVFLECVQDMDHENMFWYRQDPGLGLRLIYFSYDVKMKEKGDIPEGYSVSREKKERFSLILESASTNQTSMYLCASTPFVAVNTGELFFGEGSRLTVL.

The V call is TRBV10-3, the J call TRBJ1-2, with D maybe TRBD1 (5 bases). V lost 3 bases and J lost 4, with 9 bases in between. The CDR3 has 13 residues. Per the germline V gene, CDR1 is ENHRY and CDR2 is SYGVKD. The chain's CDR3 is CAISDGDGYGYTF. Here the CDR3 DNA reads TGTGCCATCAGTGATGGGGACGGCTATGGCTACACCTTC.